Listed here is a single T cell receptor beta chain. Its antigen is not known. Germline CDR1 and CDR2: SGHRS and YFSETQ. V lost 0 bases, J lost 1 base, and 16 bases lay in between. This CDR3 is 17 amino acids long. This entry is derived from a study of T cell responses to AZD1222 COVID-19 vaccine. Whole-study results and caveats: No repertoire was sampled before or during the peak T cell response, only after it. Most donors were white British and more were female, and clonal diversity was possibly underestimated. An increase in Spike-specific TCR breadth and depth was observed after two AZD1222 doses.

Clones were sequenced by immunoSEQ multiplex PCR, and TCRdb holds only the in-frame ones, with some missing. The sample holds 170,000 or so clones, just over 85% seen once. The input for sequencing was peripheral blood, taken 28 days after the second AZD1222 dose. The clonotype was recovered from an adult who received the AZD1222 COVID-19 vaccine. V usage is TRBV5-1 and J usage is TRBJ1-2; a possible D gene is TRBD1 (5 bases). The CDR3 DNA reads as TGCGCCAGCAGCTTGGAGCCAGGGAGGTTCAGTAACTATGGCTACACCTTC. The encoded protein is CASSLEPGRFSNYGYTF. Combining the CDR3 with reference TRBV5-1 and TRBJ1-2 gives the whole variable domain KAGVTQTPRYLIKTRGQQVTLSCSPISGHRSVSWYQQTPGQGLQFLFEYFSETQRNKGNFPGRFSGRQFSNSRSEMNVSTLELGDSALYLCASSLEPGRFSNYGYTFGSGTRLTVV.